This T cell receptor (beta chain) is drawn from a study of spatial heterogeneity in lung cancer. The overall study: A unique TCR and UMI combination showed up more than ten times in raw reads, on average.

A distinct unique molecular identifier was carried by each TCR cDNA molecule. TCRdb recomputed calls from the 5' RACE reads with MiXCR, one row per CDR3 protein. The data show around 75,000 distinct CDR3 sequences, about an eighth seen once. This CDR3 is 16 amino acids long. Germline V gene lookup returns CDR1 MNHNS and CDR2 SASEGT. Unmatched junction bases numbered 18, after V lost 6 bases and J lost 11 bases. Noted time point: sample taken at primary tumor resection. Whole RNA was taken from tumor, nontumor lung or frozen PBMC; it was then sequenced unsorted. The source material was PBMCs, sampled at surgery. The rearrangement joins TRBV6-1 to TRBJ1-5; 8 positions agree with TRBD1. The source is a male donor with early-stage non-small cell lung cancer. Written as DNA, the CDR3 is TGTGCCAGCAGAGGAACGGACAGGGTGGGCTATCGGGCCCAGCATTTT. This codes for CASRGTDRVGYRAQHF.